This is a list of T cell receptor beta chains from one sample in a study of blood T cell repertoires in COVID-19. Data came from immunoSEQ multiplex PCR; TCRdb stores just in-frame clones and leaves some out. The table records a few hundred thousand clones, 70% to 90% of them present only once. The sequencing sample was made of peripheral blood. These receptors originate from a young woman with acute or convalescent COVID-19. Both conserved end residues are part of each CDR3. A D gene is named only where the DNA matches it firmly. For some rows the clone size is stated as once, few or many, or as a class when expanded; others skip it.

clone_size	v_call	j_call	d_call	cdr3_nt	cdr3_aa
NA	TRBV6-1	TRBJ2-7	NA	TGTGCCAGCAGTGAAGAGGCGGGTAATTTGGACGAGCAGTACTTC	CASSEEAGNLDEQYF
once	TRBV9	TRBJ2-1	NA	TGTGCCAGCAGCGTAGCTCCCGGGATTGAGCAGTTCTTC	CASSVAPGIEQFF
NA	TRBV6-5	TRBJ1-4	TRBD1	TGTGCCGGGTGGGACAGGGGATCTGAAAAACTGTTTTTT	CAGWDRGSEKLFF
NA	TRBV27	TRBJ2-7	TRBD2	TGTGCCAGCAGTCTACGGCGGACTAGCGGGAGAGGCTCCTACGAGCAGTACTTC	CASSLRRTSGRGSYEQYF
NA	TRBV7-2	TRBJ1-5	NA	TGTGCCAGCAGCTTATCAGGGTCCGATCAGCCCCAGCATTTT	CASSLSGSDQPQHF
NA	TRBV24-1	TRBJ2-3	NA	TGTGCCACCAGTGATTCCGGGGACAACACAGATACGCAGTATTTT	CATSDSGDNTDTQYF
NA	TRBV19	TRBJ1-5	TRBD1	TGTGCCAGTAATAAGCGGACGGACAGGGGGAGATATCAGCCCCAGCATTTT	CASNKRTDRGRYQPQHF
NA	TRBV30	TRBJ2-5	TRBD2	TGTGCCTGGAGTGCGGGACTAGGGGGGGGAGAGACCCAGTACTTC	CAWSAGLGGGETQYF
NA	TRBV6-1	TRBJ1-5	NA	TGTGCCAGCAGTGAAGCGCGACAGGCTTACAATCAGCCCCAGCATTTT	CASSEARQAYNQPQHF
NA	TRBV14	TRBJ2-2	TRBD1	TGTGCCAGCAGCCAAACCGGGACAGGGGGCACCGGGGAGCTGTTTTTT	CASSQTGTGGTGELFF
NA	TRBV25-1	TRBJ2-1	NA	TGTGCCAGCAGTGAACTAGCCCGGGATGAGCAGTTCTTC	CASSELARDEQFF
NA	TRBV7-6	TRBJ1-5	TRBD1	TGTGCCAGCAGTCAGGGGGGACAGGGGGGTCAGCCCCAGCATTTT	CASSQGGQGGQPQHF
NA	TRBV11-3	TRBJ2-2	NA	TGTGCCAGCAGCAGTCCACCAGCGAACACCGGGGAGCTGTTTTTT	CASSSPPANTGELFF
NA	TRBV21-1	TRBJ2-1	NA	TGTGCCAGCAGCAAATATCCCGACAGGTATTCCTACAATGAGCAGTTCTTC	CASSKYPDRYSYNEQFF
few	TRBV24-1	TRBJ2-1	NA	TGTGCCACCAGTGATGCCCGGGAAAATGAGCAGTTCTTC	CATSDARENEQFF
NA	TRBV10-3	TRBJ2-1	TRBD2	TGTGCCATCAGTGAGTCCAGCGGGAGTGGCTATGAGCAGTTCTTC	CAISESSGSGYEQFF
NA	TRBV5-1	TRBJ2-7	TRBD2	TGCGCCAGCAGCGTCGGACTAGCGGGAGCTGCTTTCGAGCAGTACTTC	CASSVGLAGAAFEQYF
NA	TRBV30	TRBJ1-5	NA	TGTGCCTGGACCAGTTCGCTCTTATCGCAGCCCCAGCATTTT	CAWTSSLLSQPQHF
NA	TRBV28	TRBJ2-7	TRBD1	TGTGCCAGCAGAGCGACAGGGATCGACGAGCAGTACTTC	CASRATGIDEQYF
NA	TRBV27	TRBJ2-1	TRBD2	TGTGCCAGCAGTTTGATGAGCGGGAGCTCCTACAATGAGCAGTTCTTC	CASSLMSGSSYNEQFF
NA	TRBV19	TRBJ2-3	NA	TGTGCCACCTCTGACAGCTACACAGATACGCAGTATTTT	CATSDSYTDTQYF
NA	TRBV5-8	TRBJ2-7	TRBD1	TGTGCCAGCAGCGCCGGGACAGACTACGAGCAGTACTTC	CASSAGTDYEQYF
few	TRBV29-1	TRBJ1-6	NA	TGCAGCGTTGGGCCGACTGTTACCCCATCACCCCTCCACTTT	CSVGPTVTPSPLHF
NA	TRBV19	TRBJ1-5	TRBD1	TGTGCCAGTAGTAGGACAGGGGGCTTGGGGCAGCCCCAGCATTTT	CASSRTGGLGQPQHF
NA	TRBV5-6	TRBJ1-2	NA	TGTGCCAGCAGCTTGGGCAGGGGCGACTATGGCTACACCTTC	CASSLGRGDYGYTF
few	TRBV11-2	TRBJ1-5	NA	TGTGCCAGCAGCTCCAACTCCGGGAATCAGCCCCAGCATTTT	CASSSNSGNQPQHF
NA	TRBV5-1	TRBJ2-5	TRBD1	TGCGCCAGCAGGTTGGGACAGGGTGAGACCCAGTACTTC	CASRLGQGETQYF
NA	TRBV13	TRBJ2-1	TRBD2	TGTGCCAGCAGCCTACTTAGCGGGAGAGGTAATGAGCAGTTCTTC	CASSLLSGRGNEQFF
once	TRBV3-1/TRBV3-2	TRBJ2-7	NA	TGTGCCAGCAGCCAACTAGAACTCGGGTCTCTGGACGAGCAGTACTTC	CASSQLELGSLDEQYF
NA	TRBV15	TRBJ2-7	TRBD1	TGTGCCACCAGCAGAGCCGGTAACAGGGGGAGCTACGAGCAGTACTTC	CATSRAGNRGSYEQYF
NA	TRBV13	TRBJ2-7	NA	TGTGCCAGCAGTTCCTTCACCGGGACTTCTTCCTACGAGCAGTACTTC	CASSSFTGTSSYEQYF
NA	TRBV4-3	TRBJ2-7	NA	TGCGCCAGCAGCCACGTGGTCTCGAGCTCCTACGAGCAGTACTTC	CASSHVVSSSYEQYF
NA	TRBV7-6	TRBJ1-2	NA	TGTGCCAGCAGCTCCCGCTATGGCTACACCTTC	CASSSRYGYTF
NA	TRBV3-1/TRBV3-2	TRBJ2-2	TRBD2	TGTGCCAGCAGCCAATTTACGGGCGGGAGAATTTCCGGGGAGCTGTTTTTT	CASSQFTGGRISGELFF
NA	TRBV19	TRBJ2-7	NA	TGTGCCAGTAGTCTCTACACAGGACCTAGGCCCTACGAGCAGTACTTC	CASSLYTGPRPYEQYF
NA	TRBV6-4	TRBJ1-6	TRBD1	TGTGCCAGCATTGGGACAGGATCGTCCTATAATTCACCCCTCCACTTT	CASIGTGSSYNSPLHF
NA	TRBV5-6	TRBJ1-2	NA	TGTGCCAGCAGCTTGGGGCGCAGGGAAGGTGGCTACACCTTC	CASSLGRREGGYTF
NA	TRBV21-1	TRBJ1-5	NA	TGTGCCAGCAGCAAAGGCATGGAGGGTTCGAATCAGCCCCAGCATTTT	CASSKGMEGSNQPQHF
NA	TRBV27	TRBJ2-7	NA	TGTGCCAGCAGTTTATCGTGGGGGGAGCGGAGACCCTACGAGCAGTACTTC	CASSLSWGERRPYEQYF
NA	TRBV9	TRBJ1-2	NA	TGTGCCAGCAGCCCAAACAGCTATGGCTACACCTTC	CASSPNSYGYTF
NA	TRBV6-1	TRBJ1-4	TRBD1	TGTGCCAGCAGTGAAGGAGGGGGCGCAGGGGGAAAACTGTTTTTT	CASSEGGGAGGKLFF
NA	TRBV11-2	TRBJ2-3	NA	TGTGCCAGCAGCTTAGAGGCGCTAGCAGATACGCAGTATTTT	CASSLEALADTQYF
NA	TRBV7-2	TRBJ2-7	TRBD2	TGTGCCAGCAAAAAAGCGGGAGGGACCTACGAGCAGTACTTC	CASKKAGGTYEQYF
NA	TRBV18	TRBJ1-1	NA	TGTGCCAGCTCACCAACAGGGACGATGAACACTGAAGCTTTCTTT	CASSPTGTMNTEAFF
NA	TRBV21-1	TRBJ2-5	NA	TGTGCCAGCAGCGGGAGTGGGGAGACCCAGTACTTC	CASSGSGETQYF
NA	TRBV5-1	TRBJ2-1	TRBD2	TGCGCCAGCAGCTTGGGTAGCGGGGACTACAATGAGCAGTTCTTC	CASSLGSGDYNEQFF
NA	TRBV7-3	TRBJ2-5	TRBD2	TGTGCCAGCAGCTTAATCGGGCGGGAGGGCCGAGAGACCCAGTACTTC	CASSLIGREGRETQYF